The present TCR beta chain was sequenced within a study of vaccination and CD4 T cells after COVID-19. Study information: Overlapping spike peptides of SARS-CoV-2, HCoV-NL63, HCoV-OC43 and HCoV-229E stimulated the cells. Findings and caveats of the study: Convalescent participants were relatively few, and none had early post-infection timepoints studied. Reactive clone data from convalescent patients indicated a median of approximately 86% appearing only post-vaccination. SARS-CoV-2-reactive clonotypes showed a nonsignificant median rise from about 20 to 38.

Scientists ran DNA taken from cultured CD4+ T cells through the Oncomine TCR Beta short-read assay for sequencing. TCRdb itself ran the PCR reads through MiXCR, one entry per CDR3 protein. This sample has 8,000 to 13,000 distinct CDR3 sequences, with 60% to 75% found just once. A note on this clonotype: The antigen remains undetermined.

Sample treatment: roughly 10-day PBMC culture with coronavirus spike peptide pools or control peptides (ViraFEST assay). Losses at the gene ends were 5 bases for V and 5 bases for J; bases not matched to a gene: 0. This CDR3 spans 12 amino acids. The sample consisted of CD4+ T cells from blood, cultured in vitro. The sequence was collected from a human donor who had recovered from COVID-19. The chain combines TRBV12-3 or TRBV12-4 with TRBJ1-2; TRBD1 agrees at 9 bases. The CDR3 coding sequence is TGTGCCAGCAGTGACAGGGGGTATGGCTACACCTTC. As protein: CASSDRGYGYTF.